The clone carrying this T cell receptor beta chain showed up just a few times. The entry originates in a study of blood T cell repertoires in COVID-19. Study information: COVID-19 samples collected from the United States, Italy and Spain covered acute and convalescent phases.

Original processing notes: Amplification from reference gene primers served as the basis for estimated nucleated cell counts. The table came from immunoSEQ multiplex PCR; TCRdb's copy has only in-frame clones and leaves some out. V, J and clone size reflect that table, while D and trimming were determined from the DNA. The sample lists roughly 280,000 clones, roughly 80% seen once, with about 4.3% in the top ten. There are 12 residues in the CDR3. Germline lookup yields CDR1 MNHEY and CDR2 SMNVEV (reference sequence). Trimming took off 4 bases at V and 13 bases at J, with 11 bases between the two ends.

Input material: peripheral blood. The sequence came from a man aged 60 to 69 who had recovered from COVID-19. The V call is TRBV27, the J call TRBJ1-6, with no clear D. The CDR3 DNA follows: TGTGCCAGCAGTTCCGCTAGGGAGCCCCTCCACTTT. It translates to CASSSAREPLHF.